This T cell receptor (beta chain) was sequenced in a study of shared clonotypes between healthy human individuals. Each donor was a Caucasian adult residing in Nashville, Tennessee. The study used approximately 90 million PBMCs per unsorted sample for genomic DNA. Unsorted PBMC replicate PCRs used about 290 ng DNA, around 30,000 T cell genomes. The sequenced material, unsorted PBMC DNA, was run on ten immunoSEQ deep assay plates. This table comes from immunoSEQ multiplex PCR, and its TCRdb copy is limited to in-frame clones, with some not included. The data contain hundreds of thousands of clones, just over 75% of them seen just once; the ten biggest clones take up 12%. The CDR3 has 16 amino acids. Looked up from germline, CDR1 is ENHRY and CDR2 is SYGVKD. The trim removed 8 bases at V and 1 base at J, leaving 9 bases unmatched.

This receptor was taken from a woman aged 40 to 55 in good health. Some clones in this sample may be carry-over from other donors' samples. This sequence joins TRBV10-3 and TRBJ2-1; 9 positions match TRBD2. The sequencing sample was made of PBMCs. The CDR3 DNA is TGTGCCATCGGCCACCCTAGCGGGGAGTCCTACAATGAGCAGTTCTTC. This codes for CAIGHPSGESYNEQFF.